A selection of T cell receptor beta chains follows, all from one sample in a study of T-cell memory formation after mild COVID-19. A single record per CDR3 protein comes from TCRdb applying MiXCR to the 5' RACE reads. Of roughly 480,000 distinct CDR3 sequences detected, approximately 23% appear once; the ten largest clones hold under 15%. Sequencing was carried out using PBMCs or a T cell subset sorted from them (not recorded which). These TCRs come from an adult woman who had mild COVID-19 (a few samples of this study predate the infection). Cell type and time point are not known. The CDR3 runs from the conserved cysteine through the conserved F or W. Fields, in order: clone size, J gene, D gene, V gene, CDR3 protein, CDR3 DNA. A D gene is named only where the DNA matches it firmly. Where a row states a size, it is once, few, many or the class of an expanded clone; other rows omit it.

NA TRBJ2-3 TRBD2 TRBV25-1 CASSDSGLAGQYF TGTGCCAGCAGTGATTCGGGACTAGCCGGACAGTATTTT
NA TRBJ1-2 TRBD1 TRBV29-1 CSVDRDRVYDGYTF TGCAGCGTGGACCGGGACAGGGTTTATGATGGCTACACCTTC
few TRBJ1-4 TRBD1 TRBV5-5 CASSDGTARNEKLFF TGTGCCAGCAGCGACGGGACAGCAAGGAATGAAAAACTGTTTTTT
few TRBJ2-2 NA TRBV5-6 CASNSDRNTGELFF TGTGCCAGCAACTCGGACAGGAACACCGGGGAGCTGTTTTTT
NA TRBJ1-2 TRBD1 TRBV12-3/TRBV12-4 CASSSPGGMSGYTF TGTGCCAGCAGTTCCCCAGGGGGGATGAGTGGCTACACCTTC
NA TRBJ2-4 NA TRBV24-1 CATSDWGREAIQYF TGTGCCACCAGTGATTGGGGCAGGGAGGCCATTCAGTACTTC
NA TRBJ2-3 NA TRBV4-1 CASSQVRTTSTDTQYF TGCGCCAGCAGCCAAGTCAGGACCACTAGCACAGATACGCAGTATTTT
few TRBJ2-1 NA TRBV7-2 CASSLELRMRNNEQFF TGTGCCAGCAGCTTAGAATTGCGTATGCGGAACAATGAGCAGTTCTTC
NA TRBJ2-7 TRBD1 TRBV30 CASLPDRGFSYEQYF TGTGCCTCGTTGCCGGACAGGGGGTTCTCCTACGAGCAGTACTTC
few TRBJ2-1 TRBD2 TRBV4-2 CASSQGFAGLAGVDEQFF TGTGCCAGCAGCCAAGGGTTCGCGGGCCTAGCGGGAGTTGATGAGCAGTTCTTC
NA TRBJ2-7 NA TRBV20-1 CSASRAGLTYEQYF TGCAGTGCTAGTAGGGCAGGCCTTACCTACGAGCAGTACTTC
few TRBJ2-7 TRBD1 TRBV29-1 CSVETGQGSPYEQYF TGCAGCGTTGAAACGGGACAGGGTTCCCCCTACGAGCAGTACTTC
NA TRBJ2-5 TRBD2 TRBV10-3 CAISDAGGGETQYF TGTGCCATCAGTGATGCGGGAGGAGGTGAGACCCAGTACTTC
few TRBJ1-1 NA TRBV6-5 CASSYNTAPGNTEAFF TGTGCCAGCAGTTACAATACAGCCCCGGGGAACACTGAAGCTTTCTTT
few TRBJ2-7 NA TRBV6-2/TRBV6-3 CASSLRAPGEQYF TGTGCCAGCAGTTTGAGAGCTCCGGGCGAGCAGTACTTC
NA TRBJ2-3 NA TRBV21-1 CASSKGWGDTQYF TGTGCCAGCAGCAAAGGATGGGGGGATACGCAGTATTTT
few TRBJ2-1 TRBD2 TRBV9 CASSVAAGGPYNEQFF TGTGCCAGCAGCGTAGCTGCGGGGGGGCCCTACAATGAGCAGTTCTTC
few TRBJ1-4 NA TRBV2 CASSRQRYGEKLFF TGTGCCAGCAGTAGACAGCGCTACGGCGAAAAACTGTTTTTT
few TRBJ1-1 NA TRBV7-8 CASSLALGFEAFF TGTGCCAGCAGCTTAGCGCTAGGGTTTGAAGCTTTCTTT
NA TRBJ2-2 NA TRBV12-3/TRBV12-4 CASNLGGTGELFF TGTGCCAGCAACCTAGGCGGCACCGGGGAGCTGTTTTTT
few TRBJ2-7 TRBD1 TRBV6-5 CASSYGLGTVYEQYF TGTGCCAGCAGTTACGGGCTCGGGACAGTCTACGAGCAGTACTTC
NA TRBJ1-4 TRBD1 TRBV6-1 CASSENVLPGGSEKLFF TGTGCCAGCAGTGAAAACGTTTTACCAGGGGGTTCGGAAAAACTGTTTTTT
once TRBJ2-5 NA TRBV5-5 CASSLAVRQETQYF TGTGCCAGCAGCTTGGCGGTCCGACAAGAGACCCAGTACTTC
NA TRBJ2-7 TRBD2 TRBV7-8 CASSPGTSGVIYEQYF TGTGCCAGCAGCCCAGGGACTAGCGGGGTAATCTACGAGCAGTACTTC
NA TRBJ2-5 NA TRBV5-1 CASTLRQTQETQYF TGCGCCAGCACCCTACGACAAACACAAGAGACCCAGTACTTC
NA TRBJ2-2 NA TRBV9 CASSVLPGELFF TGTGCCAGCAGCGTATTGCCGGGGGAGCTGTTTTTT
NA TRBJ1-4 NA TRBV29-1 CSVYVDLEKLFF TGCAGCGTTTATGTGGATCTTGAAAAACTGTTTTTT
few TRBJ2-3 NA TRBV19 CASMRDRTDTQYF TGTGCCAGTATGCGGGATCGGACAGATACGCAGTATTTT
NA TRBJ1-2 NA TRBV4-2 CASSPLKAGNYGYTF TGTGCCAGCAGCCCTCTCAAGGCGGGGAACTATGGCTACACCTTC
NA TRBJ2-1 TRBD2 TRBV14 CASSFPGTSDNEQFF TGTGCCAGCAGCTTTCCCGGGACTAGTGACAATGAGCAGTTCTTC
few TRBJ2-1 NA TRBV5-6 CASSRTDNEQFF TGTGCCAGCAGCCGGACAGACAATGAGCAGTTCTTC
few TRBJ1-2 NA TRBV5-1 CASSIGTQSYGYTF TGCGCCAGCAGCATTGGGACACAGAGTTATGGCTACACCTTC
NA TRBJ1-1 NA TRBV6-5 CASSSIRDTNTEAFF TGTGCCAGCAGCTCGATTCGGGACACGAACACTGAAGCTTTCTTT